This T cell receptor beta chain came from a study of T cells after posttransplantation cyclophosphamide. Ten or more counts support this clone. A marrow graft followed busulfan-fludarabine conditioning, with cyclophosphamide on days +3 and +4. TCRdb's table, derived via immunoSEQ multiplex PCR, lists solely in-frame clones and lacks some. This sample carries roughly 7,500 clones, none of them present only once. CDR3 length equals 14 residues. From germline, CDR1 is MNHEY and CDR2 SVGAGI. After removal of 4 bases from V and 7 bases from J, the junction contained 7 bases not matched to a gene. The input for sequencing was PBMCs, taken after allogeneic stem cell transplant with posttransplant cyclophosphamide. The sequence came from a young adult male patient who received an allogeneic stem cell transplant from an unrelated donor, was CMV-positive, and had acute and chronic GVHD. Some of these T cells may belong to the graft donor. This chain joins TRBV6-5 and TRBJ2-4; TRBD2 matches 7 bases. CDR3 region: CASSSGLKTNIQYF. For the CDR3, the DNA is TGTGCCAGCAGTTCGGGACTAAAGACCAACATTCAGTACTTC.